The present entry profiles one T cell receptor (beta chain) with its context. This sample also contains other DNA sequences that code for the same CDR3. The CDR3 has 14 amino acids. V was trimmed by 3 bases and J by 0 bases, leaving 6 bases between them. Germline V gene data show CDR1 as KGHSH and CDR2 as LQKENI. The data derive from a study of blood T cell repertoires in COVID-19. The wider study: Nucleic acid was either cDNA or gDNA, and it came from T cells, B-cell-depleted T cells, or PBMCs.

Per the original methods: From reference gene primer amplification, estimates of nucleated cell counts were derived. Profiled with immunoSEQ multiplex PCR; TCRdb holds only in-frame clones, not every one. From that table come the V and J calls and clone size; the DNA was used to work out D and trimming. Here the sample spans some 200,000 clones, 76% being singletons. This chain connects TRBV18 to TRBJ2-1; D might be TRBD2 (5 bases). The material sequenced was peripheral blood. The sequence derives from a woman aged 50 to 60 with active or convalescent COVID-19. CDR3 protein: CASSPGSSYNEQFF. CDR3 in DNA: TGTGCCAGCTCACCGGGGAGCTCCTACAATGAGCAGTTCTTC.